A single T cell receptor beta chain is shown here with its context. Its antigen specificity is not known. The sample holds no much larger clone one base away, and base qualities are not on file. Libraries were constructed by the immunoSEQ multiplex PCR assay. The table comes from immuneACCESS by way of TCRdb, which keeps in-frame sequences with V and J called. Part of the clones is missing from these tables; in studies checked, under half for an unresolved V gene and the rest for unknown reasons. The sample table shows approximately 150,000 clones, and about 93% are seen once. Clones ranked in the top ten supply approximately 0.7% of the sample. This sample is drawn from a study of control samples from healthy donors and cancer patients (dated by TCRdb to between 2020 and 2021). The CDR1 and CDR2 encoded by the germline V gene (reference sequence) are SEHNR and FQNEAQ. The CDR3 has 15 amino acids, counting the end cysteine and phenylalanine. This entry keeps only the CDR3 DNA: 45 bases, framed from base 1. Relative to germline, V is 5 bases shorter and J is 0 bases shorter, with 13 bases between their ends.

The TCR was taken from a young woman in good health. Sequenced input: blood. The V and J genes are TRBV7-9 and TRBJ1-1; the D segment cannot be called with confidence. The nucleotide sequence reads TGTGCCAGCAGCCCCTTTGTCGGACTGAACACTGAAGCTTTCTTT. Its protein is CASSPFVGLNTEAFF. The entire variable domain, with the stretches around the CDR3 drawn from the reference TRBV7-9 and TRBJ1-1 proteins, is DTGVSQNPRHKITKRGQNVTFRCDPISEHNRLYWYRQTLGQGPEFLTYFQNEAQLEKSRLLSDRFSAERPKGSFSTLEIQRTEQGDSAMYLCASSPFVGLNTEAFFGQGTRLTVV.